This T cell receptor (beta chain) was retrieved from a study of shared clonotypes between healthy human individuals. Profiled with immunoSEQ multiplex PCR; TCRdb holds only in-frame clones, not every one. The sample yields about 340,000 clones, over 70% seen once. The germline CDR1 and CDR2 sequences are SNHLY and FYNNEI. The CDR3 totals 15 residues. V gave up 8 bases and J gave up 0 bases, with 11 bases separating them. The chain carries TRBV2 and TRBJ2-6; D remains unclear. This sequence was found in a man in his thirties or forties in good health. Sequences were obtained from memory CD4+ T cells sorted from blood. Subset of the sample: CD45RA-negative fraction. In DNA, the CDR3 is TGTGCCAGCCGCAAGAACCCCTCTGGGGCCAACGTCCTGACTTTC. Translation: CASRKNPSGANVLTF.